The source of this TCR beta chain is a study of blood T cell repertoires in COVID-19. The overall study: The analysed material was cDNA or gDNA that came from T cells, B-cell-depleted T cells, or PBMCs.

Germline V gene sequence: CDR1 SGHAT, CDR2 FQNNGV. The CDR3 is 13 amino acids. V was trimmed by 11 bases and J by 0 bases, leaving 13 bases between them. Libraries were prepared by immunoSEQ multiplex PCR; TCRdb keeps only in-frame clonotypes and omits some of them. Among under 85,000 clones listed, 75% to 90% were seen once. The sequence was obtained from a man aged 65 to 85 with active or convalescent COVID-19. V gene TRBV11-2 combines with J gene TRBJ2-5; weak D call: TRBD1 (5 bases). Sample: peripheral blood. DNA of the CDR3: TGTGCCTCGGGCTCCAGGGACCAAGAGACCCAGTACTTC. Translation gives CASGSRDQETQYF.